Listed here are 17 T cell receptor beta chains from one sample, sequenced in a study of response to subunit inactivated influenza vaccine. A single record per CDR3 protein comes from TCRdb applying MiXCR to the RT-PCR reads. The sample includes approximately 500,000 distinct CDR3 sequences, over 10% of them seen just once. The input for sequencing was PBMCs from blood, taken roughly 47 days after vaccination. These receptors all stem from a man aged 45-65 years who received an inactivated influenza vaccine.

In its sample, this clonotype was seen many times. The chain couples TRBV20-1 to TRBJ1-6; 9 bases are shared with TRBD1. Trimming removed 0 bases from V and 9 bases from J; junction bases left unmatched: 3. This CDR3 contains 14 residues. Germline V CDR1 and CDR2: DFQATT, SNEGSKA (reference sequence). The chain's CDR3 is CSAREGQGRSPLHF. CDR3 nucleotides: TGCAGTGCTAGAGAGGGACAGGGACGTTCACCCCTCCACTTT.

This clonotype was seen a single time. This rearrangement joins TRBV5-1 to TRBJ2-1; 13 bases align to TRBD2. Germline CDR1 reads SGHRS; CDR2 reads YFSETQ. This CDR3 spans 17 amino acids. V lost 1 base, J lost 6 bases, and 7 bases stayed unmatched. Written as DNA, the CDR3 is TGCGCCAGCAGCTTGCATATGGGGACTAGCGGGGTCAATGAGCAGTTCTTC. It specifies CASSLHMGTSGVNEQFF.

V gene TRBV6-2 or TRBV6-3 combines with J gene TRBJ2-7, with D tentatively TRBD2 (5 bases). CDR1 and CDR2 (germline): MNHEY, SVGEGT. This CDR3 is 14 amino acids long. V lost 6 bases, J lost 5 bases, and 17 bases lay in between. CDR3 in amino acids: CASSFVTRIDEQYF. In DNA form, the CDR3 reads TGTGCCAGCAGCTTCGTAACTAGGATCGACGAGCAGTACTTC.

There are a few counts of this clonotype. The chain combines TRBV5-1 with TRBJ2-1; D unclear. The germline V and J ends were trimmed by 6 bases and 8 bases, with 18 bases remaining between them. The CDR3 length is 14 residues. The germline V gene encodes CDR1 SGHRS and CDR2 YFSETQ. CDR3 sequence (DNA): TGCGCCAGCACCGTCGGGCCCCAAAGCGATGAGCAGTTCTTC. The encoded protein is CASTVGPQSDEQFF.

The genes are TRBV5-5 and TRBJ2-7, with a possible D match to TRBD2 (6 bases). Germline loops: CDR1 SGHKS, CDR2 YYEKEE (reference sequence). The CDR3 is made up of 15 amino acids. Trimming took 0 bases from V and 3 from J, leaving 13 bases between them. The CDR3 protein is CASSLASDGGYEQYF. CDR3 nucleotides: TGTGCCAGCAGCTTGGCATCGGACGGGGGCTACGAGCAGTACTTC.

This clonotype was picked up many times. This sequence joins TRBV6-1 and TRBJ2-7; tentatively, D is TRBD1 (6 bases). Germline V lookup: CDR1 MNHNS, CDR2 SASEGT. V shed 0 bases and J shed 6 bases, with 12 bases lying between them. The CDR3 contains 14 residues. The CDR3 DNA reads TGTGCCAGCAGTGAAGCGGGTGCCAGGGGCGAGCAGTACTTC. This codes for CASSEAGARGEQYF.

This clonotype was seen many times. The chain has TRBV4-2 and TRBJ2-3; D unclear. Germline CDR1 LGHNA, CDR2 YNFKEQ. The CDR3 runs 13 residues. Trimming shortened V by 1 base and J by 6 bases, and 8 bases separated the two germline ends. The CDR3 is CASSQGPVDTQYF. Here the CDR3 DNA reads TGTGCCAGCAGCCAAGGGCCGGTCGATACGCAGTATTTT.

This clonotype has at least ten counts. V is TRBV27 and J is TRBJ2-1, with 7 bases aligning to TRBD2. Germline V gene sequence: CDR1 MNHEY, CDR2 SMNVEV (reference sequence). The CDR3 spans 16 residues. The V segment lost 2 bases and the J segment 6 bases; nucleotides outside the gene matches: 10. CDR3 amino acids: CASSLLSGDGSNEQFF. As DNA, the CDR3 is TGTGCCAGCAGTTTACTAAGCGGGGATGGAAGCAATGAGCAGTTCTTC.

Many counts were recorded for this clonotype. The V and J genes are TRBV7-2 and TRBJ2-3, with D possibly being TRBD1 (5 bases). Per germline, CDR1 SGHTA and CDR2 FQGNSA. Trimming removed 4 bases at V and 2 bases at J, with 7 bases between. The CDR3 runs to 13 residues. CDR3 bases: TGTGCCAGCAGCTGGGGCCTCACAGATACGCAGTATTTT. Protein product: CASSWGLTDTQYF. Based on the CDR3 plus reference TRBV7-2 and TRBJ2-3, the full variable domain is GAGVSQSPSNKVTEKGKDVELRCDPISGHTALYWYRQSLGQGLEFLIYFQGNSAPDKSGLPSDRFSAERTGGSVSTLTIQRTQQEDSAVYLCASSWGLTDTQYFGPGTRLTVL.

This clonotype was seen more than once but under ten times. The chain uses TRBV7-8 and TRBJ2-2; 7 bases match TRBD2. After removal of 5 bases from V and 6 bases from J, the junction contained 12 bases not matched to a gene. CDR1 is SGHVS, CDR2 FQNEAQ, per germline. The length of the CDR3 is 16 residues. The CDR3 protein is CASSQLVGGESGELFF. For the CDR3, the DNA is TGTGCCAGCAGCCAGCTGGTGGGAGGGGAGTCCGGGGAGCTGTTTTTT.

The chain carries TRBV28 and TRBJ2-7, with a possible D match to TRBD2 (5 bases). The V end was cut by 10 bases, the J end by 7 bases, with 23 bases between. Looked up from germline, CDR1 is MDHEN and CDR2 is SYDVKM. The CDR3 runs 14 residues. The chain's CDR3 is CATIQRAVFGEQYF. The CDR3 DNA reads as TGTGCCACCATCCAGAGGGCGGTCTTCGGGGAGCAGTACTTC.

The table lists this clonotype with a count of one. J is TRBJ2-1 and V is TRBV7-6; perhaps TRBD2 as D (7 bases). CDR1 and CDR2 (germline): SGHVS, FNYEAQ. V was pared by 5 bases and J by 0 bases, with 20 bases between. CDR3 length: 18 amino acids. CDR3 protein: CASSAYGGQTYSYNEQFF. CDR3 in DNA: TGTGCCAGCAGCGCTTACGGGGGGCAAACTTACTCCTACAATGAGCAGTTCTTC.

In its sample, this clonotype was seen many times. The V gene is TRBV29-1, the J gene TRBJ1-2; D possibly corresponds to TRBD1 (6 bases). Germline CDR1 is SQVTM and CDR2 is ANQGSEA. This CDR3 comprises 13 residues. Trimming removed 1 base from V and 5 bases from J, with 11 bases in between. This CDR3 is CSVEGTARYGYTF. The CDR3 coding sequence is TGCAGCGTTGAAGGGACAGCCCGATATGGCTACACCTTC.

This sequence joins TRBV4-3 and TRBJ2-5; perhaps TRBD1 as D (6 bases). The CDR3 extends over 16 amino acids. CDR1 is LGHNA, CDR2 YSLEER, per germline. The ends were cut back, 0 bases at V and 4 bases at J, with 15 bases in the middle. The CDR3 region has the DNA TGCGCCAGCAGCCAAGATCGGTCGGGACATGGAGAGACCCAGTACTTC. Translation: CASSQDRSGHGETQYF.

This rearrangement joins TRBV4-3 to TRBJ1-1; a weak D match, TRBD1 (6 bases). The CDR3 has 14 residues. The germline CDR1 and CDR2 sequences are LGHNA and YSLEER. Trimming stripped 0 bases from V and 8 bases from J, with 13 bases between. This chain's CDR3 is CASSQETRGSEAFF. CDR3 DNA sequence: TGCGCCAGCAGCCAAGAAACCAGGGGATCCGAAGCTTTCTTT.

This clonotype was counted only a few times. V gene TRBV19 combines with J gene TRBJ2-1; TRBD2 agrees at 9 bases. V dropped 6 bases and J dropped 9; count of bases not matched to a gene: 12. The length of the CDR3 is 15 residues. Germline lookup yields CDR1 LNHDA and CDR2 SQIVND (reference sequence). The CDR3 spells CASRLAGGMVGEQFF. In nucleotides, the CDR3 is TGTGCCAGTAGGCTTGCGGGAGGGATGGTTGGTGAGCAGTTCTTC.

The chain couples TRBV6-1 to TRBJ2-5; 11 bases fit TRBD2. Unmatched junction bases numbered 10, after V lost 6 bases and J lost 4 bases. There are 16 residues in the CDR3. CDR1 is MNHNS, CDR2 SASEGT, per germline. CDR3 DNA: TGTGCCAGCAGCCCTCTAGCGGGGGGCCAGAGAGAGACCCAGTACTTC. This sequence encodes CASSPLAGGQRETQYF.